Below, 26 T cell receptor beta chains from the same sample are listed, as sequenced in a study of T cell changes during pregnancy in multiple sclerosis. Sequencing was performed with immunoSEQ multiplex PCR; in TCRdb, only in-frame clones are kept and a portion is missing. Of more than 45,000 clones listed, about 92% are singletons. The sample was CD4+ T cells from peripheral blood mononuclear cells, taken after pregnancy. The receptors here all came from a female donor with multiple sclerosis, enrolled in a pregnancy study.

The gene calls are TRBV19 and TRBJ2-1, with 10 bases aligning to TRBD2. The V gene end was trimmed by 6 bases and the J gene end by 0 bases; junction bases not matched to a gene: 14. The CDR3 has 19 amino acids. Germline values: CDR1 LNHDA, CDR2 SQIVND (reference sequence). CDR3 region: CASRSGLAGELSSYNEQFF. The CDR3 nucleotides are TGTGCCAGTAGGTCTGGGCTAGCGGGGGAACTGAGCTCCTACAATGAGCAGTTCTTC. The full variable domain, in which reference TRBV19 and TRBJ2-1 provide the parts outside the CDR3, is DGGITQSPKYLFRKEGQNVTLSCEQNLNHDAMYWYRQDPGQGLRLIYYSQIVNDFQKGDIAEGYSVSREKKESFPLTVTSAQKNPTAFYLCASRSGLAGELSSYNEQFFGPGTRLTVL.

This clone was detected once. This chain connects TRBV12-1 to TRBJ1-2; the table gives TRBD1 as D, unverified against the DNA. TRBV12-1 is a pseudogene segment. The length of the CDR3 is 18 residues. DNA of the CDR3: TGTGCCAGCAGCCACCGACCGGGACAGAAGTCGAAGAACTATGGCTACACCTTC. Protein product: CASSHRPGQKSKNYGYTF.

V is TRBV4-1 and J is TRBJ2-3, with TRBD2 matching over 11 bases. This CDR3 spans 15 amino acids. The germline gives CDR1 MGHRA, CDR2 YSYEKL. J lost 5 bases, V lost 4 bases, and 5 bases had no gene match. The CDR3 nucleotides are TGCGCCAGCAGCCTTATAGCGGGGGGGCGAGATACGCAGTATTTT. It is translated as CASSLIAGGRDTQYF.

The chain employs TRBV7-8 and TRBJ1-5; 7 bases align to TRBD1. V lost 5 bases and J lost 2; bases outside the gene matches: 3. The CDR3 extends over 14 amino acids. From germline, CDR1 is SGHVS and CDR2 FQNEAQ. The CDR3 loop reads CASSPGQGNQPQHF. The CDR3 DNA reads as TGTGCCAGCAGCCCCGGACAGGGCAATCAGCCCCAGCATTTT.

This clone was observed once. This chain uses TRBV10-3 with TRBJ1-4, with 8 bases identical to TRBD1. Germline CDR1 and CDR2: ENHRY and SYGVKD. The CDR3 runs 17 residues. The trim removed 4 bases at V and 3 bases at J, leaving 10 bases unmatched. DNA of the CDR3: TGTGCCATCAGTGCTACGGGCGGGGGACAGGCTAATGAAAAACTGTTTTTT. Encoded protein: CAISATGGGQANEKLFF.

The gene calls are TRBV15 and TRBJ2-5; D is possibly TRBD1 (6 bases). The CDR3 has 19 amino acids. Germline V gene data show CDR1 as LNHNV and CDR2 as YYDKDF (reference sequence). V was shortened by 0 bases and J by 2 bases, with 22 bases between the two germline ends. CDR3 nucleotides: TGTGCCACCAGCAGAGATCTGCCCGGGACATTGAGGCGACAAGAGACCCAGTACTTC. It is translated as CATSRDLPGTLRRQETQYF.

The gene calls are TRBV7-9 and TRBJ1-2, with D perhaps TRBD1 (6 bases). The CDR3 totals 15 residues. The V end was cut by 0 bases, the J end by 1 base, with 9 bases between. The germline V gene encodes CDR1 SEHNR and CDR2 FQNEAQ (reference sequence). CDR3 nucleotides: TGTGCCAGCAGCTTAGCAACAGGGCTTAACTATGGCTACACCTTC. Its translation: CASSLATGLNYGYTF. The whole variable domain, filled in from reference TRBV7-9 and TRBJ1-2, reads DTGVSQNPRHKITKRGQNVTFRCDPISEHNRLYWYRQTLGQGPEFLTYFQNEAQLEKSRLLSDRFSAERPKGSFSTLEIQRTEQGDSAMYLCASSLATGLNYGYTFGSGTRLTVV.

The CDR3 coding sequence is TGCAGCGTTTTAAGGGCCTCCGGCGGGGCTGAAGCTTTCTTT. It translates to CSVLRASGGAEAFF. The chain has TRBV29-1 and TRBJ1-1; D remains ambiguous. V was shortened by 5 bases and J by 6 bases, with 19 bases between the two germline ends. The germline gives CDR1 SQVTM, CDR2 ANQGSEA. CDR3 length: 14 residues.

V usage is TRBV6-4 and J usage is TRBJ2-3; D is perhaps TRBD2 (6 bases). Looked up from germline, CDR1 is MRHNA and CDR2 is SNTAGT. The CDR3 covers 12 residues. Trimming removed 6 bases at V and 11 bases at J, with 15 bases between. The CDR3 DNA sequence: TGTGCCAGCAGAGGGGTGGGACTCCAGCAGTATTTT. This codes for CASRGVGLQQYF.

The CDR3 DNA is TGTGCCAGCAGCTCCTTCGTTAGCTACGAAAAACTGTTTTTT. It specifies CASSSFVSYEKLFF. The chain recombines TRBV7-8 with TRBJ1-4; D remains ambiguous. V lost 4 bases, J lost 8 bases, and 14 bases lay in between. There are 14 residues in the CDR3. The germline CDR1 and CDR2 sequences are SGHVS and FQNEAQ. The variable domain in full, with the rest retrieved from reference TRBV7-8 and TRBJ1-4, is GAGVSQSPRYKVAKRGQDVALRCDPISGHVSLFWYQQALGQGPEFLTYFQNEAQLDKSGLPSDRFFAERPEGSVSTLKIQRTQQEDSAVYLCASSSFVSYEKLFFGSGTQLSVL.

As for this clone: The CDR3 end shows no conserved phenylalanine or tryptophan, and so a read error is likely. It is unclear where the CDR3 begins or ends on the DNA, so no DNA is shown, and the CDR3 is as TCRdb lists it. V is TRBV7-8 and J is TRBJ1-2. Germline loops: CDR1 SGHVS, CDR2 FQNEAQ. The CDR3 is 13 amino acids long, termini counted. The CDR3 sequence: CASSLGEGVKLFI.

This clone was detected once. The chain combines TRBV2 with TRBJ1-2; 12 nucleotides line up with TRBD1. V trimming: 8 bases; J trimming: 3 bases; junction bases outside the gene matches: 4. The germline V gene encodes CDR1 SNHLY and CDR2 FYNNEI. This CDR3 contains 14 residues. CDR3: CASGGQGAYYGYTF. Written as DNA, the CDR3 is TGTGCCAGCGGGGGACAGGGGGCGTACTATGGCTACACCTTC.

This sequence joins TRBV9 and TRBJ1-2; D not resolved. Germline CDR1 is SGDLS and CDR2 is YYNGEE. CDR3 length: 13 residues. Trimming took 0 bases from V and 1 from J, leaving 4 bases between them. The CDR3 DNA sequence: TGTGCCAGCAGCGTAGTCGGTAACTATGGCTACACCTTC. This translates into CASSVVGNYGYTF.

The chain links TRBV30 to TRBJ2-5, with D possibly being TRBD2 (7 bases). The CDR3 spans 15 residues. With 0 bases removed from V and 1 base from J, the gap between germline ends came to 12 bases. Germline CDR1 is GTSNPN and CDR2 is SVGIG (reference sequence). DNA of the CDR3: TGTGCCTGGAGTGTACCGGGGGGCATCCAAGAGACCCAGTACTTC. Residues: CAWSVPGGIQETQYF.

Details on this clone: The junction and the germline gene differ at one end; a read error may be behind it. Other DNA sequences in the same sample also yield this CDR3. The V and J genes are TRBV5-1 and TRBJ1-2; the D is unclear. The CDR3 extends over 14 amino acids. Germline loops: CDR1 SGHRS, CDR2 YFSETQ. CDR3 nucleotides: TGTGCCAGCAGCTTGGCCGAAGCTTACTATGGCTACACCTTC. Its translation is CASSLAEAYYGYTF.

V and J are TRBV4-2 and TRBJ1-2; tentatively, D is TRBD1 (5 bases). The CDR3 is made up of 15 amino acids. Trimming shortened V by 0 bases and J by 7 bases, and 15 bases separated the two germline ends. Germline CDR1 LGHNA, CDR2 YNFKEQ. In DNA form, the CDR3 reads TGTGCCAGCAGCCAAGATCAGGGCGAGTATGGTGGCTACACCTTC. Encoded protein: CASSQDQGEYGGYTF.

This clone was seen more than once but under ten times. This rearrangement joins TRBV5-1 to TRBJ2-3, with TRBD2 matching 7 bases. Per germline, CDR1 SGHRS and CDR2 YFSETQ. V was clipped by 2 bases and J by 0 bases; unmatched bases: 3. The CDR3 has 15 residues. CDR3 coding DNA: TGCGCCAGCAGCTTCCGGGGACTAAGCACAGATACGCAGTATTTT. The encoded protein is CASSFRGLSTDTQYF.

This chain uses TRBV4-3 with TRBJ1-2; D gene uncertain. This CDR3 is 14 amino acids long. V shed 5 bases and J shed 6 bases, with 16 bases lying between them. CDR1 and CDR2 (germline): LGHNA, YSLEER. CDR3 protein: CASSAAGAGDGYTF. For the CDR3, the DNA is TGCGCCAGCAGCGCGGCTGGCGCGGGCGATGGCTACACCTTC.

The chain joins TRBV6-6 to TRBJ1-5; D gene uncertain. CDR3 length equals 15 residues. Germline CDR1 MNHNY, CDR2 SVGAGI (reference sequence). V lost 5 bases and J lost 0, with 11 bases in between. The CDR3 DNA is TGTGCCAGCAGTCGACTTGGAGATAGCAATCAGCCCCAGCATTTT. This encodes CASSRLGDSNQPQHF.

The chain carries TRBV7-9 and TRBJ2-1; TRBD1 agrees at 7 bases. This CDR3 has 16 amino acids. V lost 5 bases to trimming and J lost 2 bases; unmatched junction nucleotides: 9. Germline CDR1 and CDR2: SEHNR and FQNEAQ (reference sequence). This CDR3 is CASSPYRGSTYNEQFF. The CDR3, as DNA: TGTGCCAGCAGCCCCTACAGGGGATCGACCTACAATGAGCAGTTCTTC.

The rearrangement uses TRBV5-4 and TRBJ2-3; D gene uncertain. The CDR3 spans 15 residues. Germline V gene data show CDR1 as SGHNT and CDR2 as YYREEE (reference sequence). Between the trimmed V and J ends, which lost 1 base and 0 bases, there was a span of 9 bases. The CDR3, as DNA: TGTGCCAGCAGCTTGTTCACCAGGAGCACAGATACGCAGTATTTT. It is translated as CASSLFTRSTDTQYF.

The chain uses TRBV6-1 and TRBJ1-2, with 8 positions matching TRBD1. The CDR3 runs 14 residues. V lost 4 bases to trimming and J lost 2 bases; unmatched junction nucleotides: 3. Germline values: CDR1 MNHNS, CDR2 SASEGT. CDR3 bases: TGTGCCAGCAGTGCCGGACAGGGAAACTATGGCTACACCTTC. This sequence encodes CASSAGQGNYGYTF.

Worth noting for this clone: One junction end disagrees with the germline gene, perhaps due to a read error. This chain links TRBV4-3 with TRBJ2-3; 8 bases match TRBD1. Germline values: CDR1 LGHNA, CDR2 YSLEER. This CDR3 is built from 13 residues. Here the CDR3 reads CASSQDPRGQVLF. CDR3 nucleotides: TGCGCCAGCAGCCAAGACCCACGGGGACAGGTTTTGTTT.

CDR3 DNA: TGTGCCAGCAGCCACCGACAGGGTGGGGAAGAGACCCAGTACTTC. Translation: CASSHRQGGEETQYF. The genes are TRBV11-2 and TRBJ2-5; 7 bases match TRBD1. The CDR3 extends over 15 amino acids. Trimming took 5 bases from V and 3 from J; bases not matched to a gene: 9. Germline V gives CDR1 SGHAT, CDR2 FQNNGV.

This rearrangement joins TRBV6-5 to TRBJ1-2; 7 bases align to TRBD1. The V gene end was trimmed by 5 bases and the J gene end by 5 bases; junction bases not matched to a gene: 8. CDR3 length equals 14 residues. Germline V lookup: CDR1 MNHEY, CDR2 SVGAGI. The CDR3 nucleotides are TGTGCCAGCAGTCGACAGGGCTTAGGGTATGGCTACACCTTC. As protein: CASSRQGLGYGYTF.

The chain is built from TRBV6-5 and TRBJ2-1; 9 positions match TRBD1. The CDR3 consists of 14 residues. The germline V gene has CDR1 MNHEY and CDR2 SVGAGI. J was trimmed by 5 bases and V by 6 bases; bases with no gene match: 5. CDR3 sequence (DNA): TGTGCCAGCAGCAGGACAGGGGTAAACAATGAGCAGTTCTTC. Translated, it gives CASSRTGVNNEQFF.